The 25 T cell receptor beta chains given below trace back to one sample, sequenced in a study of a mutant IDH1 vaccine in newly diagnosed glioma. Their antigens are not known. Time point here: week 35, safety follow-up. Vaccination comprised doses that each held 300 ug of mutant IDH1 20-mer peptide, plus topical imiquimod. The repertoire was sequenced with immunoSEQ multiplex PCR; TCRdb's copy has only in-frame clones and lacks some. The sample has tens of thousands of clones; less than 80% are singletons. This specimen was PBMCs, taken from a glioma patient whose treatment included an IDH1 peptide vaccine. These receptors were collected from a man in his forties with glioma.

This clone was observed a few times. The J gene is TRBJ2-1, the V gene TRBV29-1; 9 nucleotides line up with TRBD1. The J segment lost 5 bases and the V segment lost 8 bases, leaving 10 bases of the junction unmatched. The V gene's germline CDR1 is SQVTM and CDR2 ANQGSEA. This CDR3 spans 14 amino acids. The CDR3 sequence is CSSLGGQGHNEQFF. The CDR3 bases are TGCAGCTCTCTTGGGGGACAGGGACACAATGAGCAGTTCTTC.

With regard to this clone: The same CDR3 is also encoded by other DNA sequences in this sample. CDR3 amino acids: CASSIGRTEAFF. The CDR3 DNA reads TGTGCCAGTAGTATAGGACGTACTGAAGCTTTCTTT. The chain is built from TRBV19 and TRBJ1-1; D unclear. CDR3 length: 12 amino acids. V lost 1 base to trimming and J lost 5 bases, with 5 bases between them. Germline assignment: CDR1 LNHDA and CDR2 SQIVND (reference sequence).

The chain recombines TRBV7-6 with TRBJ1-1, with D perhaps matching TRBD1 (5 bases). In germline, CDR1 is SGHVS, CDR2 FNYEAQ. V was shortened by 5 bases and J by 3 bases, with 16 bases between the two germline ends. The length of the CDR3 is 15 residues. The CDR3 nucleotides read TGTGCCAGCAGCCGATCGGGGGGATCGGACACTGAAGCTTTCTTT. Protein sequence: CASSRSGGSDTEAFF.

The chain couples TRBV5-8 to TRBJ2-5; no clear D. The CDR3 covers 15 residues. The germline V and J ends were trimmed by 5 bases and 1 base, with 15 bases remaining between them. CDR1 is SGHTS and CDR2 is YDEGEE in the germline V gene. The DNA for the CDR3 is TGTGCCAGCAGGACCCGATCGAAACCCCAAGAGACCCAGTACTTC. Translation: CASRTRSKPQETQYF.

This chain links TRBV7-2 with TRBJ2-7; D gene ambiguous. Trimming left V 2 bases short and J 2 bases short, with 16 bases between. The germline gives CDR1 SGHTA, CDR2 FQGNSA. This CDR3 spans 16 amino acids. CDR3 DNA: TGTGCCAGCAGCTTAAATCTGGGGTCCTCGACCTACGAGCAGTACTTC. It encodes CASSLNLGSSTYEQYF.

The chain joins TRBV12-5 to TRBJ2-3; 8 nucleotides agree with TRBD2. Germline V CDR1 and CDR2: LGHNT, FRNRAP. The CDR3 contains 14 residues. J gave up 2 bases and V 4 bases, and 2 bases lay outside the gene matches. In DNA, the CDR3 is TGTGCTAGTGGTTACGGGAGGGCCACAGATACGCAGTATTTT. Translation gives CASGYGRATDTQYF. Together with reference TRBV12-5 and TRBJ2-3, the CDR3 gives the full variable domain: DARVTQTPRHKVTEMGQEVTMRCQPILGHNTVFWYRQTMMQGLELLAYFRNRAPLDDSGMPKDRFSAEMPDATLATLKIQPSEPRDSAVYFCASGYGRATDTQYFGPGTRLTVL.

The chain is built from TRBV11-3 and TRBJ2-7; the match to TRBD1 covers 9 bases. This CDR3 is built from 16 residues. Per the germline V gene, CDR1 is SGHNT and CDR2 is YENEEA. V lost 5 bases and J lost 1; bases outside the gene matches: 9. The CDR3: CASSEQGQGYSYEQYV. DNA of the CDR3: TGTGCCAGCAGCGAGCAGGGACAGGGCTATTCCTACGAGCAGTACGTC.

The CDR3 sequence is CSVEVAGVVTQYF. Written as DNA, the CDR3 is TGCAGCGTTGAAGTTGCGGGAGTGGTGACCCAGTACTTC. The rearrangement joins TRBV29-1 to TRBJ2-5; 7 nucleotides line up with TRBD2. The V and J ends lost 1 base and 7 bases, in that order; junction bases with no gene match: 6. CDR3 length equals 13 residues. The germline V gene encodes CDR1 SQVTM and CDR2 ANQGSEA. Complete variable domain (other parts from reference TRBV29-1 and TRBJ2-5): SAVISQKPSRDICQRGTSLTIQCQVDSQVTMMFWYRQQPGQSLTLIATANQGSEATYESGFVIDKFPISRPNLTFSTLTVSNMSPEDSSIYLCSVEVAGVVTQYFGPGTRLLVL.

This chain joins TRBV7-5 and TRBJ1-5. TRBV7-5 is a listed pseudogene. The CDR3 sequence is 16 residues long. This chain's CDR3 is CVRSPSRGSSNQPQHF. In DNA, the CDR3 is TGTGTCAGAAGCCCCTCTAGAGGGTCGAGCAATCAGCCCCAGCATTTT.

This chain connects TRBV5-4 to TRBJ2-5; D ambiguous. The CDR3 runs 11 residues. V lost 5 bases and J 7 bases, leaving 9 bases between the germline ends. Germline V lookup: CDR1 SGHNT, CDR2 YYREEE (reference sequence). CDR3 sequence (DNA): TGTGCCAGCAGTAATTCCCGGACCCAGTACTTC. Amino acids: CASSNSRTQYF.

This rearrangement joins TRBV6-1 to TRBJ2-1; a possible D gene is TRBD1 (6 bases). Germline loops: CDR1 MNHNS, CDR2 SASEGT. V gave up 1 base and J gave up 4 bases, with 8 bases separating them. The CDR3 spans 14 residues. The CDR3 loop is CASSEGTVYNEQFF. As DNA, the CDR3 is TGTGCCAGCAGTGAAGGGACAGTTTACAATGAGCAGTTCTTC.

The chain combines TRBV5-8 with TRBJ1-5; 9 bases line up with TRBD1. V lost 4 bases, J lost 3 bases, and 5 bases stayed unmatched. The germline gives CDR1 SGHTS, CDR2 YDEGEE. The CDR3 contains 15 residues. The CDR3 nucleotides are TGTGCCAGCAGCCCGGGACAGGGCATCAATCAGCCCCAGCATTTT. This sequence encodes CASSPGQGINQPQHF.

There are many counts of this clone. V is TRBV11-2 and J is TRBJ2-7; D is perhaps TRBD1 or TRBD2 (6 bases each). The CDR3 has 16 residues. V was pared by 3 bases and J by 4 bases, with 19 bases between. CDR1 is SGHAT and CDR2 is FQNNGV in the germline V gene. The CDR3 loop reads CASSLGGWRIGYEQYF. The CDR3 nucleotides are TGTGCCAGCAGCTTGGGGGGCTGGCGTATTGGTTACGAGCAGTACTTC. Full variable domain (outside the CDR3, taken from reference TRBV11-2 and TRBJ2-7): EAGVAQSPRYKIIEKRQSVAFWCNPISGHATLYWYQQILGQGPKLLIQFQNNGVVDDSQLPKDRFSAERLKGVDSTLKIQPAKLEDSAVYLCASSLGGWRIGYEQYFGPGTRLTVT.

The chain combines TRBV19 with TRBJ1-2; D is ambiguous. Trimming pared 5 bases from V and 2 bases from J, leaving 12 bases between. Germline CDR1 and CDR2: LNHDA and SQIVND (reference sequence). The length of the CDR3 is 14 residues. The CDR3 sequence: CASSLSTENYGYTF. CDR3 coding DNA: TGTGCCAGTAGTCTCTCGACGGAAAACTATGGCTACACCTTC. Full variable domain (missing parts from reference TRBV19 and TRBJ1-2): DGGITQSPKYLFRKEGQNVTLSCEQNLNHDAMYWYRQDPGQGLRLIYYSQIVNDFQKGDIAEGYSVSREKKESFPLTVTSAQKNPTAFYLCASSLSTENYGYTFGSGTRLTVV.

The V call is TRBV19, the J call TRBJ2-3; D is perhaps TRBD2 (6 bases). Looked up from germline, CDR1 is LNHDA and CDR2 is SQIVND (reference sequence). V was trimmed by 1 base and J by 4 bases, leaving 12 bases between them. CDR3 length: 15 amino acids. The CDR3 loop reads CASSIVGGVPDTQYF. CDR3 in DNA: TGTGCCAGTAGTATAGTCGGGGGAGTCCCAGATACGCAGTATTTT.

The chain is built from TRBV7-2 and TRBJ2-1, with D perhaps matching TRBD2 (6 bases). Germline CDR1 is SGHTA and CDR2 is FQGNSA. Trimming removed 4 bases at V and 7 bases at J, with 14 bases between. The CDR3 runs to 14 residues. As DNA, the CDR3 is TGTGCCAGCAGCTCCCGACTAGAAACTAATGAGCAGTTCTTC. Protein sequence: CASSSRLETNEQFF.

This chain links TRBV28 with TRBJ1-1, with TRBD1 as a possible D gene (5 bases). Trimming pared 7 bases from V and 2 bases from J, leaving 14 bases between. Germline CDR1 is MDHEN and CDR2 is SYDVKM. CDR3 size: 14 residues. CDR3 amino acids: CASIVSGDNTEAFF. The CDR3 coding sequence is TGTGCCAGCATCGTCTCGGGGGATAACACTGAAGCTTTCTTT.

The CDR3 DNA is TGTGCCAGCAGCGTAAGTGGCCCGAACAATTCACCCCTCCACTTT. Translation: CASSVSGPNNSPLHF. J is TRBJ1-6 and V is TRBV9; the D is unclear. Germline-derived CDR1 and CDR2 are SGDLS and YYNGEE. The length of the CDR3 is 15 residues. Trimming took off 1 base at V and 7 bases at J, with 12 bases between the two ends.

The rearrangement joins TRBV29-1 to TRBJ2-3; 13 bases are shared with TRBD2. Germline V lookup: CDR1 SQVTM, CDR2 ANQGSEA. Trimming took 6 bases from V and 0 from J; bases not matched to a gene: 9. The CDR3 has 17 residues. The CDR3: CSVAGLAGDPSTDTQYF. The CDR3 DNA is TGCAGCGTAGCCGGACTAGCGGGAGATCCTAGCACAGATACGCAGTATTTT.

The chain combines TRBV11-2 with TRBJ1-1, with a possible D match to TRBD1 (6 bases). This CDR3 has 12 amino acids. Germline loops: CDR1 SGHAT, CDR2 FQNNGV. V lost 6 bases to trimming and J lost 4 bases, with 9 bases between them. The CDR3 DNA sequence: TGTGCCAGCAGGGCAGGGGCCACTGAAGCTTTCTTT. Amino acid sequence: CASRAGATEAFF.

The chain joins TRBV2 to TRBJ2-2; TRBD1 might be the D (6 bases). The CDR3 has 14 amino acids. V lost 8 bases, J lost 6 bases, and 16 bases lay in between. In germline, CDR1 is SNHLY, CDR2 FYNNEI. CDR3 amino acids: CASFPTGIAGELFF. The CDR3 region has the DNA TGTGCCAGCTTTCCCACAGGGATCGCCGGGGAGCTGTTTTTT.

This clone was seen once. The chain links TRBV5-1 to TRBJ2-1; D unresolved. CDR1 and CDR2 from the germline V gene are SGHRS and YFSETQ. Trimming stripped 2 bases from V and 5 bases from J, with 8 bases between. The CDR3 has 13 residues. This CDR3 reads CASSFEPNNEQFF. In DNA form, the CDR3 reads TGCGCCAGCAGCTTTGAACCGAACAATGAGCAGTTCTTC.

The chain uses TRBV28 and TRBJ1-1; TRBD1 might be the D (6 bases). Trimming left V 8 bases short and J 1 base short, with 17 bases between. Germline V gives CDR1 MDHEN, CDR2 SYDVKM. The CDR3 contains 15 residues. The chain's CDR3 is CASGSSGVPNTEAFF. The CDR3 DNA reads as TGTGCCAGCGGATCGTCAGGGGTTCCGAACACTGAAGCTTTCTTT.

The chain is built from TRBV4-3 and TRBJ2-3, with TRBD2 as a possible D gene (5 bases). Germline CDR1 LGHNA, CDR2 YSLEER. The CDR3 has 17 amino acids. V was shortened by 0 bases and J by 4 bases, with 17 bases between the two germline ends. Here the CDR3 reads CASSQDLSGLGADTQYF. The CDR3 DNA is TGCGCCAGCAGCCAAGATTTGTCGGGATTGGGCGCAGATACGCAGTATTTT.

J is TRBJ1-1 and V is TRBV5-5, with D tentatively TRBD1 (5 bases). This CDR3 comprises 14 residues. The germline V gene encodes CDR1 SGHKS and CDR2 YYEKEE (reference sequence). Between the trimmed V and J ends, which lost 2 bases and 1 base, there was a span of 9 bases. The CDR3 here is CASSLQVRNTEAFF. CDR3 coding DNA: TGTGCCAGCAGCTTACAGGTACGGAACACTGAAGCTTTCTTT.